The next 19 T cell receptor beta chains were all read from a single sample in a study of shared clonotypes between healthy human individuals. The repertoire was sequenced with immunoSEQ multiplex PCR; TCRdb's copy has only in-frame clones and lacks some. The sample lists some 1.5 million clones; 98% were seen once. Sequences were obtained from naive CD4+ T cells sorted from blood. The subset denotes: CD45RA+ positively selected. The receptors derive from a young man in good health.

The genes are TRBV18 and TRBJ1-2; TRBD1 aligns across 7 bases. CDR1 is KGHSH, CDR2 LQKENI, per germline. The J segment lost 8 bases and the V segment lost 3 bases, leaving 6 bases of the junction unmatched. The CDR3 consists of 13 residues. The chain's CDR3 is CASSPSGQAGYTF. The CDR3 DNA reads TGTGCCAGCTCACCCTCAGGACAGGCGGGCTACACCTTC.

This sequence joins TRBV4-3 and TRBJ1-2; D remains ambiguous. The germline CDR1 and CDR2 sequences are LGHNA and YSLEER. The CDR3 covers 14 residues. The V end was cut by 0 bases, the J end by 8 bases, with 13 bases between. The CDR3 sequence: CASSQDIQPRGYTF. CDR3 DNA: TGCGCCAGCAGCCAAGATATACAGCCGCGAGGCTACACCTTC.

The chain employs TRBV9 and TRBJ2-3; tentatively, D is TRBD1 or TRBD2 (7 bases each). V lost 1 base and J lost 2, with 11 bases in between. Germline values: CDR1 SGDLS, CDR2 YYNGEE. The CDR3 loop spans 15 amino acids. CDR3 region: CASSVSGTATDTQYF. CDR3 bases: TGTGCCAGCAGCGTAAGCGGGACAGCCACAGATACGCAGTATTTT.

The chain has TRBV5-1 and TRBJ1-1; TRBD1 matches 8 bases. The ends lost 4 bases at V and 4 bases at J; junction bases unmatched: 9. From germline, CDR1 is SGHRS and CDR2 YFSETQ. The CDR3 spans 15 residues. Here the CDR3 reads CASSDGRGPGTEAFF. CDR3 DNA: TGCGCCAGCAGCGACGGCAGGGGGCCGGGCACTGAAGCTTTCTTT.

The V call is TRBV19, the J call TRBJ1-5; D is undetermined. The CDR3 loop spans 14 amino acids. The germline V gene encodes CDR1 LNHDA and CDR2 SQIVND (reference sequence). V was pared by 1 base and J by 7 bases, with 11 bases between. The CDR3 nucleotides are TGTGCCAGTAGTATAGGCAGCATTGACCAGCCCCAGCATTTT. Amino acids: CASSIGSIDQPQHF.

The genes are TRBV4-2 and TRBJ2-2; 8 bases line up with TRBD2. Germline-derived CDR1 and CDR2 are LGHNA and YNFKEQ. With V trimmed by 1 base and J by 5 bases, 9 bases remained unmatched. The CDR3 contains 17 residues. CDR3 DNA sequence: TGTGCCAGCAGCCAAGCCCTCGGGAGGGGCCCAACCGGGGAGCTGTTTTTT. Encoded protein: CASSQALGRGPTGELFF.

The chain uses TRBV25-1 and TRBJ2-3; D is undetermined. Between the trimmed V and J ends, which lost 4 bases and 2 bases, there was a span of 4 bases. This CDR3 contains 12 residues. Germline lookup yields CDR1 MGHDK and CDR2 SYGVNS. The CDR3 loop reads CASSAATDTQYF. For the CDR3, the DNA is TGTGCCAGCAGTGCAGCCACAGATACGCAGTATTTT.

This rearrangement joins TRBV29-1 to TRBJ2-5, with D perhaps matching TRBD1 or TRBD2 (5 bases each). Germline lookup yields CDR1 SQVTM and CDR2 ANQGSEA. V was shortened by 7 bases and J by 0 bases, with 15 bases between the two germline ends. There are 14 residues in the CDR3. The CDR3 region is CSASGTSYQETQYF. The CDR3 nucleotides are TGCAGCGCCTCCGGGACCTCGTACCAAGAGACCCAGTACTTC. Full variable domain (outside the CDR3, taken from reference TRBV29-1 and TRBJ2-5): SAVISQKPSRDICQRGTSLTIQCQVDSQVTMMFWYRQQPGQSLTLIATANQGSEATYESGFVIDKFPISRPNLTFSTLTVSNMSPEDSSIYLCSASGTSYQETQYFGPGTRLLVL.

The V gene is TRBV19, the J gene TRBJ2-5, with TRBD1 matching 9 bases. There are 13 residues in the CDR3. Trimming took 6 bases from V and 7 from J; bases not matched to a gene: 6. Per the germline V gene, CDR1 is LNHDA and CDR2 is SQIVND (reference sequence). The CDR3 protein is CASRDRGGVTQYF. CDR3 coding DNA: TGTGCCAGTAGAGACAGGGGGGGAGTGACCCAGTACTTC.

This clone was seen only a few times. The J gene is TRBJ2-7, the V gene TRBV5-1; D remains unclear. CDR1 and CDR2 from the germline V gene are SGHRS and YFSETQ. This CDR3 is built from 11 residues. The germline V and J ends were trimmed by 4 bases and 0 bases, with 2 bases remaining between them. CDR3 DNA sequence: TGCGCCAGCAGCAACTCCTACGAGCAGTACTTC. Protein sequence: CASSNSYEQYF.

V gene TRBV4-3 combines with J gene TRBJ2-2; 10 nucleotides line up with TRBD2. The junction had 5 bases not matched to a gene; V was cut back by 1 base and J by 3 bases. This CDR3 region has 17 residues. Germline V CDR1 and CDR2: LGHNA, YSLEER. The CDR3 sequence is CASSQVPGLAYTGELFF. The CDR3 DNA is TGCGCCAGCAGCCAAGTCCCGGGACTAGCGTACACCGGGGAGCTGTTTTTT.

Here the CDR3 reads CASSDPQGYTF. In nucleotides, the CDR3 is TGCGCCAGCAGTGACCCCCAGGGCTACACCTTC. J is TRBJ1-2 and V is TRBV10-2; no definite D call. V was trimmed by 3 bases and J by 8 bases, leaving 7 bases between them. Germline V gene lookup returns CDR1 WSHSY and CDR2 SAAADI. The CDR3 loop spans 11 amino acids.

DNA of the CDR3: TGTGCCAGCTCACCGAACTCCCCTGCAGAGACCCAGTACTTC. Protein product: CASSPNSPAETQYF. This chain links TRBV18 with TRBJ2-5; unclear D gene. This CDR3 has 14 residues. CDR1 is KGHSH and CDR2 is LQKENI in the germline V gene. V was cut by 3 bases and J by 4 bases, with 12 bases left in between.

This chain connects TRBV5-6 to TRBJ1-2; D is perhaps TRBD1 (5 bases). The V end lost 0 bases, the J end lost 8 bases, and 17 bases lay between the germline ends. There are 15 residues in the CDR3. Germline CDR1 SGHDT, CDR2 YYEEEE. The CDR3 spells CASSLVPGRGEGYTF. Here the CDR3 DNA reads TGTGCCAGCAGCTTGGTTCCTGGTCGGGGGGAAGGCTACACCTTC.

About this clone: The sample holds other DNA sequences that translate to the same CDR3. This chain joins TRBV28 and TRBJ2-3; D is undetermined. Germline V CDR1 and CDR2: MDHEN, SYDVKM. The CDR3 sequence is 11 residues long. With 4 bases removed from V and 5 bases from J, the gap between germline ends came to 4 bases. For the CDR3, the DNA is TGTGCCAGCAGTTCTTTAGATACGCAGTATTTT. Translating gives CASSSLDTQYF.

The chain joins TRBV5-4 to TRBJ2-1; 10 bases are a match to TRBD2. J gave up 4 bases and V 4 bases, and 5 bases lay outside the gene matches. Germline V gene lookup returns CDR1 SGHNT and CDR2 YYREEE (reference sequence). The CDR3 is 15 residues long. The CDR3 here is CASSTQREGYNEQFF. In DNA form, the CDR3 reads TGTGCCAGCAGCACCCAGCGGGAGGGATACAATGAGCAGTTCTTC.

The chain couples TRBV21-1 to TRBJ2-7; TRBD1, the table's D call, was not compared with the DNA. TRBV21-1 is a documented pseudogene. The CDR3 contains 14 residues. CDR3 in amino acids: CASSKGVRAYEQYF. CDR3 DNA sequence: TGTGCCAGCAGCAAAGGCGTCAGGGCCTACGAGCAGTACTTC.

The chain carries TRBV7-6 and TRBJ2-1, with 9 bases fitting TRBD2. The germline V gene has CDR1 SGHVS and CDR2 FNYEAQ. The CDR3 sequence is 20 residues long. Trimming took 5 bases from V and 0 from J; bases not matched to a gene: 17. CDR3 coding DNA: TGTGCCAGCAGCCCTCCGAGGCGGGAGGGCCTCGGGCTCTCCTACAATGAGCAGTTCTTC. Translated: CASSPPRREGLGLSYNEQFF.

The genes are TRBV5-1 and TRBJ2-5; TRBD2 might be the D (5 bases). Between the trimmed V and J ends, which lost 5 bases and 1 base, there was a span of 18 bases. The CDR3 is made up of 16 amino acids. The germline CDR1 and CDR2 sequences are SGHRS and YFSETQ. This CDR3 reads CASRSERRSGQETQYF. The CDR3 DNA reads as TGCGCCAGCAGATCTGAGCGGAGGTCGGGCCAAGAGACCCAGTACTTC.